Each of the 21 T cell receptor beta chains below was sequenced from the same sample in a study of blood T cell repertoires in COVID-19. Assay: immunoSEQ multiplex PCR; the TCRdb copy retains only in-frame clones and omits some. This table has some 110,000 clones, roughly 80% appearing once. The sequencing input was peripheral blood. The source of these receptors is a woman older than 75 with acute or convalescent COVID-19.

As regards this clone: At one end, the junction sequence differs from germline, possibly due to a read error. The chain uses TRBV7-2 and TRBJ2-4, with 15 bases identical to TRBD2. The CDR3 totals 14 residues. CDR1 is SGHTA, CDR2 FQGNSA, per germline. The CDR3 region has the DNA TGTGCCAGCAGCTTATTGGGACTAGCGGGAGGAAAGTTCTTC. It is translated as CASSLLGLAGGKFF.

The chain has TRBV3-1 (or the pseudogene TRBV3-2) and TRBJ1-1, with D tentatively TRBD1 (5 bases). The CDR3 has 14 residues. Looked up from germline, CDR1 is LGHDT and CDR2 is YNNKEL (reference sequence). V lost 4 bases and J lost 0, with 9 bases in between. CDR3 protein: CASSRQIMNTEAFF. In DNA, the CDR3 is TGTGCCAGCAGCCGACAGATCATGAACACTGAAGCTTTCTTT.

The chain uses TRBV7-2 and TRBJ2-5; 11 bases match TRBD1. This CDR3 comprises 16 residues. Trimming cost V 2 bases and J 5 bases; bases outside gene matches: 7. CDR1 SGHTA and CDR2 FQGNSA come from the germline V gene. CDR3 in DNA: TGTGCCAGCAGCTTAACGGGGACAGGGGGATGGGAGACCCAGTACTTC. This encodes CASSLTGTGGWETQYF.

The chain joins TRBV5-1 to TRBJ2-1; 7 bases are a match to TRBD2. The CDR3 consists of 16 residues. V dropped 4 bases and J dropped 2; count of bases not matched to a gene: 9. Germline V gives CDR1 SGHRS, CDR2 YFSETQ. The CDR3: CASSSGTYSTYNEQFF. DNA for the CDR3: TGCGCCAGCAGCAGCGGGACTTACTCTACCTACAATGAGCAGTTCTTC.

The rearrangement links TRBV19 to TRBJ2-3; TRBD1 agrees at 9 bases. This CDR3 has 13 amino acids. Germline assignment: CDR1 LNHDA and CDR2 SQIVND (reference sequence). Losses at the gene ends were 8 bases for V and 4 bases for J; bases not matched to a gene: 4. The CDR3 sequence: CASRDRAADTQYF. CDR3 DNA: TGTGCCAGTCGGGACAGGGCGGCAGATACGCAGTATTTT.

CDR3 DNA sequence: TGTGCCAGCAGCTTAGGGACAGCCGATAATTCACCCCTCCACTTT. This gives the protein CASSLGTADNSPLHF. The J gene is TRBJ1-6, the V gene TRBV11-2; possible D gene TRBD1, 6 bases. V was trimmed by 1 base and J by 5 bases, leaving 9 bases between them. The germline CDR1 and CDR2 sequences are SGHAT and FQNNGV. The CDR3 is 15 residues long.

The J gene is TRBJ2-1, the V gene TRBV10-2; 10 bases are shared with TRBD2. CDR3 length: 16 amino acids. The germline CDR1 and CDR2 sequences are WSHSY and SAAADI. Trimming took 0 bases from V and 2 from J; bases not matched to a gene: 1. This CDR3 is CASSESLAGAYNEQFF. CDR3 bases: TGCGCCAGCAGTGAGTCTCTAGCGGGAGCCTACAATGAGCAGTTCTTC.

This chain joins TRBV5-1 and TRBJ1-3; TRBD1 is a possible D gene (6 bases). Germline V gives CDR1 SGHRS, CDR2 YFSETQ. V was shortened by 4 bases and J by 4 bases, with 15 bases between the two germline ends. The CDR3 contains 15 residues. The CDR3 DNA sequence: TGCGCCAGCAGCGGTACAGGGTTTACGGGAAACACCATATATTTT. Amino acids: CASSGTGFTGNTIYF.

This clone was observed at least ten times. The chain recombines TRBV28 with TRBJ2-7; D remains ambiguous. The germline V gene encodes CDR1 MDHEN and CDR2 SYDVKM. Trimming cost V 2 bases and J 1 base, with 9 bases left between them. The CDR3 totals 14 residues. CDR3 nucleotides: TGTGCCAGCAGTTTAGAGCTCCTTTCCTACGAGCAGTACTTC. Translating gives CASSLELLSYEQYF.

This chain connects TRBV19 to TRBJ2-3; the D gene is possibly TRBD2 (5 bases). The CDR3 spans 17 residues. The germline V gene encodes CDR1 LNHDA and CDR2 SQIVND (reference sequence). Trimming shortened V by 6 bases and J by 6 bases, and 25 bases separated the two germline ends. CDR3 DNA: TGTGCCAGTAGGGATCCTAGCTCCCCGGTTTCGGGGGATACGCAGTATTTT. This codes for CASRDPSSPVSGDTQYF.

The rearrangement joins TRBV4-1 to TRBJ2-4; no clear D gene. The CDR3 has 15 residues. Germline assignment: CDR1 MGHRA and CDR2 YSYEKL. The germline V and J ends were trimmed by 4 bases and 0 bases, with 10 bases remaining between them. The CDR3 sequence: CASSPTGIAKNIQYF. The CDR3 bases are TGCGCCAGCAGCCCGACGGGTATAGCCAAAAACATTCAGTACTTC.

DNA for the CDR3: TGTGCCATCAGTGAGTCGGCAGGGTCGGACTCCTATAATTCACCCCTCCACTTT. This translates into CAISESAGSDSYNSPLHF. This sequence joins TRBV10-3 and TRBJ1-6; D is perhaps TRBD1 (5 bases). Trimming took 0 bases from V and 0 from J, leaving 12 bases between them. CDR1 ENHRY and CDR2 SYGVKD come from the germline V gene. The CDR3 has 18 residues.

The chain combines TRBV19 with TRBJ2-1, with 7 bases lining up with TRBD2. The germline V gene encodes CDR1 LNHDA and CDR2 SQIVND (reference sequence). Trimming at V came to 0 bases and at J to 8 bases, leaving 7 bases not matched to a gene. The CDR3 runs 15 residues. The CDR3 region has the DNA TGTGCCAGTAGTATAGATCGGCCTAGCGGAGATGAGCAGTTCTTC. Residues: CASSIDRPSGDEQFF.

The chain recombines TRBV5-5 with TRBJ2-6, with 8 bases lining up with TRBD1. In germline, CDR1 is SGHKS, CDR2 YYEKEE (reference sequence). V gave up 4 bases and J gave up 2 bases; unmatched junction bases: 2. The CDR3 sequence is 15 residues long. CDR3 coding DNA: TGTGCCAGCAGCCAGGACAGGGCTGGGGCCAACGTCCTGACTTTC. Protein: CASSQDRAGANVLTF.

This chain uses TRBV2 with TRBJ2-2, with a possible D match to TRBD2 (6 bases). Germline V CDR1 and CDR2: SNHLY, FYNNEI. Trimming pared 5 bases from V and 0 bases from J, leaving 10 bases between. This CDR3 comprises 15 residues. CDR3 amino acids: CASSPGLTNTGELFF. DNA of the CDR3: TGTGCCAGCAGTCCGGGACTTACGAACACCGGGGAGCTGTTTTTT.

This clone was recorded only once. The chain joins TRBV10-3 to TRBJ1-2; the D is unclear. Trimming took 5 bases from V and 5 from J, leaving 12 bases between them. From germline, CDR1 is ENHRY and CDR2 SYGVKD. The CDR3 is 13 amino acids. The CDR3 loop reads CAISPERRYGYTF. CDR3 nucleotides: TGTGCCATCAGTCCAGAGCGAAGATATGGCTACACCTTC.

CDR3 in DNA: TGTGCCAGCAGATCCGCAGGGAGGAGAGATCACAATGAGCAGTTCTTC. Translation: CASRSAGRRDHNEQFF. This chain links TRBV5-4 with TRBJ2-1; a possible D gene is TRBD2 (6 bases). The ends were cut back, 5 bases at V and 5 bases at J, with 20 bases in the middle. The CDR3 is 16 residues long. Germline V gene lookup returns CDR1 SGHNT and CDR2 YYREEE (reference sequence).

The chain's CDR3 is CASSTRQGAATGELFF. CDR3 sequence (DNA): TGTGCCAGTAGTACTCGACAGGGGGCCGCCACCGGGGAGCTGTTTTTT. V gene TRBV19 combines with J gene TRBJ2-2, with 10 nucleotides matching TRBD1. V lost 4 bases, J lost 4 bases, and 6 bases stayed unmatched. Germline V gene lookup returns CDR1 LNHDA and CDR2 SQIVND (reference sequence). This CDR3 comprises 16 residues.

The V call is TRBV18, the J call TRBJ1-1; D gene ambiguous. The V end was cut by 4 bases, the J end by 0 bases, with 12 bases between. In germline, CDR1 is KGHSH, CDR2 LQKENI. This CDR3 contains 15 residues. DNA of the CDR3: TGTGCCAGCTCACGTGAAGCGCTTATGAACACTGAAGCTTTCTTT. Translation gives CASSREALMNTEAFF.

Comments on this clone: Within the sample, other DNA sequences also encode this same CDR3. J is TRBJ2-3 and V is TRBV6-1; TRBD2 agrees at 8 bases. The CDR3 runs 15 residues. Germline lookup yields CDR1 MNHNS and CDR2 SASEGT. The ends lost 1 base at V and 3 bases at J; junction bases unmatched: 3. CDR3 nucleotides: TGTGCCAGCAGTGAAGGTGGCGGGAGGACAGATACGCAGTATTTT. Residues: CASSEGGGRTDTQYF.

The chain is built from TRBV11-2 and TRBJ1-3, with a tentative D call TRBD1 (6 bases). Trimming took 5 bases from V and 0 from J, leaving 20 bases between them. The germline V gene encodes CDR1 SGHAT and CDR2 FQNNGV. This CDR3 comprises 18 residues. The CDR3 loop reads CASSLRQANMFSGNTIYF. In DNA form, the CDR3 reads TGTGCCAGCAGCCTCCGACAGGCCAATATGTTCTCTGGAAACACCATATATTTT.